A selection of T cell receptor beta chains follows, all from one sample in a study of shared clonotypes between healthy human individuals. Libraries were prepared by immunoSEQ multiplex PCR; TCRdb keeps only in-frame clonotypes and omits some of them. The repertoire holds nearly 1,000,000 clones, with over 75% as singletons. The specimen was memory CD4+ T cells sorted from blood. These receptors were obtained from a man younger than 35 in good health. CDR3s leave out the opening cysteine and the closing phenylalanine or tryptophan.

TRBV4-3	TRBJ2-1	ASSQDWMISYNEQF
TRBV5-1	TRBJ2-7	ASSLATSGSEQY
TRBV7-2	TRBJ2-7	ASSFGGSSYEQY
TRBV12-5	TRBJ2-1	ASGSLAGATYNEQF
TRBV7-9	TRBJ1-6	ASRSRGNSPLH
TRBV2	TRBJ2-2	ASTGREATGELF
TRBV5-6	TRBJ2-1	ASSLAASLSYNEQF
TRBV7-9	TRBJ2-1	ASSLRVLDPKVNNEQF
TRBV7-2	TRBJ2-4	ASSLTRGLAKNIQY
TRBV29-1	TRBJ1-2	SVGDGNYGYT
TRBV30	TRBJ2-3	ASSDGGPDTQY
TRBV30	TRBJ1-6	AWRPGTGISLSYNSPLH
TRBV2	TRBJ2-5	ASRWGGSEETQY
TRBV9	TRBJ2-2	ASSPFGVNTGELF
TRBV19	TRBJ1-2	ASTRQGSFNGYT
TRBV28	TRBJ2-1	ASSAGGIEDNEQF
TRBV10-3	TRBJ2-3	AISGARSNTDTQY
TRBV9	TRBJ2-2	ASSASTNTGELF
TRBV19	TRBJ2-2	ASSPRQGGGELF
TRBV30	TRBJ1-3	AWSVVVEILGGLAVHSGNTIY
TRBV11-2	TRBJ1-2	ASSPLLGYT
TRBV28	TRBJ1-6	ASSPLTGRSPLH
TRBV7-2	TRBJ2-5	ASSLQGYQETQY
TRBV11-2	TRBJ2-5	ASSLGLKETQY
TRBV6-1	TRBJ2-7	ASSEWMSGTSASYEQY
TRBV7-2	TRBJ2-7	ASSFQNRLSEQY
TRBV9	TRBJ2-5	ASSSGRKETQY
TRBV30	TRBJ2-7	ACEQGREQY
TRBV20-1	TRBJ2-1	SATGTEQF
TRBV19	TRBJ2-3	ASSPQDRTGTDTQY
TRBV4-3	TRBJ1-4	ASSQDLRVANEKLF
TRBV7-9	TRBJ2-5	ASSHGQKPQY
TRBV5-4	TRBJ2-5	ASSVDTPGTGQETQY